This paragraph reports one T cell receptor (beta chain). The sample comes from a study of Graves' ophthalmopathy and Graves' hyperthyroidism. Stable hyperthyroidism meant no progression to ophthalmopathy within 18 months of follow-up. Out of about 9.3 ml of fresh peripheral blood, PBMCs were obtained. Amplification of the TCR beta CDR3 regions used RNA transcripts (as template). An opening RT-PCR round employed HTBI primers and preceded a second-round multiplex PCR. TCRdb ran MiXCR on the multiplex PCR reads and lists one entry per CDR3 protein. The data show 620,000 or so distinct CDR3 sequences, roughly 20% seen once. From germline, CDR1 is PRHDT and CDR2 FYEKMQ (reference sequence). The ends were cut back, 4 bases at V and 4 bases at J, with 31 bases in the middle. The CDR3 consists of 20 residues.

The material sequenced was peripheral blood. The sequence derives from a woman between 18 and 29 years old with stable Graves' hyperthyroidism. Some clones in this sample may be carry-over from other donors' samples. V and J are TRBV13 and TRBJ1-1, with D tentatively TRBD1 (6 bases). The CDR3 reads CASSSLGGGTRTAVFTEAFF. DNA of the CDR3: TGTGCCAGCAGCTCACTGGGGGGTGGAACACGGACAGCGGTTTTCACTGAAGCTTTCTTT.